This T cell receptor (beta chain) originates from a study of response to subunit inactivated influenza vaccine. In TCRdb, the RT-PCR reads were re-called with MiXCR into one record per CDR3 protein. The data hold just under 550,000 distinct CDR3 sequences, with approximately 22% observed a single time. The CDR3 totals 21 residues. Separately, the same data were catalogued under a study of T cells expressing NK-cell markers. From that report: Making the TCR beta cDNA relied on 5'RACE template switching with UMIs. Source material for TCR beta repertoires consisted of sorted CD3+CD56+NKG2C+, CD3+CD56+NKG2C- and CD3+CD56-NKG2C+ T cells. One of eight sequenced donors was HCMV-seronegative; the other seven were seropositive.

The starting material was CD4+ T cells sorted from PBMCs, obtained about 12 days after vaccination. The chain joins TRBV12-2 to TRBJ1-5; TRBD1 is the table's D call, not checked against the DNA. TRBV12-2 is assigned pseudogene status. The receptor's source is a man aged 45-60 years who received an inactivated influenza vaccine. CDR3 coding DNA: TGTGCAAGTCGCTTAGGGCAGGGGAAGAGGATGAGGTGTCCAGGCAATCAGCCCCAGCATTTT. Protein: CASRLGQGKRMRCPGNQPQHF.